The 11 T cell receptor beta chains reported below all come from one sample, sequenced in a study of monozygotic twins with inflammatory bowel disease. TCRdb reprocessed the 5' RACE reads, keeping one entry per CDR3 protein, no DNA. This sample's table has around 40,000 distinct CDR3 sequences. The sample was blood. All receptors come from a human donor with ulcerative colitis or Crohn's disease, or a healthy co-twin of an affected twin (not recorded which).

The CDR3 loop reads CASSPVGTGSETQYF. The chain employs TRBV18 and TRBJ2-5; without DNA, the TCRdb call of TRBD1 cannot be checked. CDR1 KGHSH and CDR2 LQKENI come from the germline V gene. The CDR3 is 15 residues long.

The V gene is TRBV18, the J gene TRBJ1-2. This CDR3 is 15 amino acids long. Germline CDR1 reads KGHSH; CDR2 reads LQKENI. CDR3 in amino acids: CASSPAGHRAYGYTF.

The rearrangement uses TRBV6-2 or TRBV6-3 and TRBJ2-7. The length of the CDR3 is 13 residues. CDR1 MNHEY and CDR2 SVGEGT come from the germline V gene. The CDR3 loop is CASSFDPLYEQYF.

The CDR3 reads CSVRGVRAAINTEAFF. J is TRBJ1-1 and V is TRBV29-1; as DNA is missing, the TRBD1 call by TCRdb cannot be tested. From germline, CDR1 is SQVTM and CDR2 ANQGSEA. The CDR3 extends over 16 amino acids. The full variable domain, in which reference TRBV29-1 and TRBJ1-1 provide the parts outside the CDR3, is SAVISQKPSRDICQRGTSLTIQCQVDSQVTMMFWYRQQPGQSLTLIATANQGSEATYESGFVIDKFPISRPNLTFSTLTVSNMSPEDSSIYLCSVRGVRAAINTEAFFGQGTRLTVV.

This chain's CDR3 is CASSVASNQPQHF. The rearrangement uses TRBV5-5 and TRBJ1-5. The germline V gene has CDR1 SGHKS and CDR2 YYEKEE (reference sequence). The CDR3 spans 13 residues.

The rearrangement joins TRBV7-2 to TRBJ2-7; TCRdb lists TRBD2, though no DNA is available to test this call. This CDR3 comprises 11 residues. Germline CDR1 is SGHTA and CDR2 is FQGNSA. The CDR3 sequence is CASSLDSQVTF.

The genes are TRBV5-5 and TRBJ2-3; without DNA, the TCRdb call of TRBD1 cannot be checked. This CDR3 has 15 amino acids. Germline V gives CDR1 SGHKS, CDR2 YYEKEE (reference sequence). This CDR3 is CASSFRGTYTDTQYF.

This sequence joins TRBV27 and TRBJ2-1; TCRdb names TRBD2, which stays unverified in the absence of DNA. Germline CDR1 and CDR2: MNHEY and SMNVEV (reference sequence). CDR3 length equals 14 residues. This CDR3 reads CASSFNGRADEQFF.

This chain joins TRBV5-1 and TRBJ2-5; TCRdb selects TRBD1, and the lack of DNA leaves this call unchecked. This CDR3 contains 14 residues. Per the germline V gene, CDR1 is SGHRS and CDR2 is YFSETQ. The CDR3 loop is CASSLGRAGETQYF.

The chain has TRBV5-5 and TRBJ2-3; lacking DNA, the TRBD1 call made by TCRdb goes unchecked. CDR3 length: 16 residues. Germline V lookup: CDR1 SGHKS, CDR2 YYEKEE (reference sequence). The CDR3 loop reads CASSSIGTGRADTQYF.

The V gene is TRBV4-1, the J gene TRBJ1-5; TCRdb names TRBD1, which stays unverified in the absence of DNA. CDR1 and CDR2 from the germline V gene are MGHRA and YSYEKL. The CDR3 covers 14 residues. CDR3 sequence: CASSQMGDNQPQHF.